This T cell receptor (beta chain) was recovered during a study of blood T cells in healthy people across ages. Primed by a sample-barcoded 5' primer and a J-beta primer mix, a second PCR proceeded for 7 to 11 cycles. Through a template-switch adaptor with 12 random nucleotides, each cDNA molecule received a tag. TCRdb passed the 5' RACE reads through MiXCR, listing each CDR3 protein once. The sample contains 600,000 to 800,000 distinct CDR3 sequences, approximately 52% of which appear only once. The clonotype originates from a woman of 80 years or more in good health. Source material: blood.

The DNA of the CDR3 is TGTGCCAGCGGCCCTGGGACCGTCTACAATGAGCAGTTCTTC. Protein: CASGPGTVYNEQFF. This sequence joins TRBV6-1 and TRBJ2-1; D possibly matches TRBD1 or TRBD2 (5 bases each). Germline V gene data show CDR1 as MNHNS and CDR2 as SASEGT. The CDR3 length is 14 residues. V gave up 8 bases and J gave up 3 bases, with 14 bases separating them.